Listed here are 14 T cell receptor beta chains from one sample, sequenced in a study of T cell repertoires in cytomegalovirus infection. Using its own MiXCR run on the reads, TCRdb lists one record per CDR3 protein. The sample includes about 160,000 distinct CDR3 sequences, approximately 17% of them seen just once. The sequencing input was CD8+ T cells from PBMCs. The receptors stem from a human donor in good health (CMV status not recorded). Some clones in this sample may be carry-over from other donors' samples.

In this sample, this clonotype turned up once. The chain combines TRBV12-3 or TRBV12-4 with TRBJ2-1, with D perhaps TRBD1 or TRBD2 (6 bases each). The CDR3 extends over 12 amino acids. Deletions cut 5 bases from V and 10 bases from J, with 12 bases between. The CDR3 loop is CASSRGPAEQFF. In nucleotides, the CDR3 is TGTGCCAGCAGTCGGGGGCCCGCGGAGCAGTTCTTC.

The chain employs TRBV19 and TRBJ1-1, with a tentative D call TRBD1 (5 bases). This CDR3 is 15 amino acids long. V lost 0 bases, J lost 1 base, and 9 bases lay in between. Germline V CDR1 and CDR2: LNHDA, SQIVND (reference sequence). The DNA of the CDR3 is TGTGCCAGTAGTATAGAGCGGGGACCGAACACTGAAGCTTTCTTT. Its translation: CASSIERGPNTEAFF.

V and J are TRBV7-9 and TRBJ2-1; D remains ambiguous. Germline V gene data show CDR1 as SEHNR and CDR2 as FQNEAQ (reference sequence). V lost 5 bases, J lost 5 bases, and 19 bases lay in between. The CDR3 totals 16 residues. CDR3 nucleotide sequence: TGTGCCAGCAGCCCCCCGACCGCCTACCGGAACAATGAGCAGTTCTTC. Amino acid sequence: CASSPPTAYRNNEQFF.

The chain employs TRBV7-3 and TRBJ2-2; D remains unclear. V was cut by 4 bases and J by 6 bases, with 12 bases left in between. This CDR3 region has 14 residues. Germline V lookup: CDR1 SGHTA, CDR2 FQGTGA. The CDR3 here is CASSWELRAGELFF. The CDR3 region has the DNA TGTGCCAGCAGCTGGGAACTACGGGCCGGGGAGCTGTTTTTT.

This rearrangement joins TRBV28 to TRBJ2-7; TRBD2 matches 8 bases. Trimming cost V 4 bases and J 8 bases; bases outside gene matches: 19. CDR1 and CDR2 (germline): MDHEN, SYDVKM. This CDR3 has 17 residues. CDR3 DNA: TGTGCCAGCAGTTCGAGGTCTAGCGGGCCCTCTAATAGCAAGCAGTACTTC. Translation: CASSSRSSGPSNSKQYF.

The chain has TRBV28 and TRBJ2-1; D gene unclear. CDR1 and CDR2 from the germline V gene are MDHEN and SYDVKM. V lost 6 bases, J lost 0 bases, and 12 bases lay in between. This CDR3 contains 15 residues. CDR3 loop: CASSLGRSSYNEQFF. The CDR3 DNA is TGTGCCAGCAGCCTCGGAAGGAGCTCCTACAATGAGCAGTTCTTC.

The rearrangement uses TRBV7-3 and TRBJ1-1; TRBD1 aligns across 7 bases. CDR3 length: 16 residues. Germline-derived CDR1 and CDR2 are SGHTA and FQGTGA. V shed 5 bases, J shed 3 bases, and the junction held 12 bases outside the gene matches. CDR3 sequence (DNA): TGTGCCAGCAGCCTCGCAGGCGGGACAGCTTACACTGAAGCTTTCTTT. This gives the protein CASSLAGGTAYTEAFF.

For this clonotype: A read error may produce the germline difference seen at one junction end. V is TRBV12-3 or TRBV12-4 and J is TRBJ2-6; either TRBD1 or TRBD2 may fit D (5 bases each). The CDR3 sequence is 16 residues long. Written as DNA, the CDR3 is TGTGCCAGCAGCCTCACTTCTACGGGACGGGCCAACGGCCTGACTTTC. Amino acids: CASSLTSTGRANGLTF.

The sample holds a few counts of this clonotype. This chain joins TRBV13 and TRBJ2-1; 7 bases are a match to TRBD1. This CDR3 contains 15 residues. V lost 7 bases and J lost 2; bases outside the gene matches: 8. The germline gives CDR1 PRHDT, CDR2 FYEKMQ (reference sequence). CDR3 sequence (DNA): TGTGCCAGCACCAGCACAGGGGATGCCTACAATGAGCAGTTCTTC. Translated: CASTSTGDAYNEQFF.

DNA of the CDR3: TGTGCCAGCAGTTTAAGGACTAGCGGGAGATATGCGAATGAGCAGTTCTTC. Translated, it gives CASSLRTSGRYANEQFF. V usage is TRBV6-2 or TRBV6-3 and J usage is TRBJ2-1, with 13 bases aligning to TRBD2. The CDR3 length is 17 residues. Germline V gives CDR1 MNHEY, CDR2 SVGEGT. Trimming removed 4 bases from V and 7 bases from J; junction bases left unmatched: 10.

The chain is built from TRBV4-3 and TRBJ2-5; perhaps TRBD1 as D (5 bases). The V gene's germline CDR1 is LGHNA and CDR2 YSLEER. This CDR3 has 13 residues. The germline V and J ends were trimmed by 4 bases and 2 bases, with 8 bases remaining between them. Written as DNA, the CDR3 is TGCGCCAGCAGCCCCGGACATCAAGAGACCCAGTACTTC. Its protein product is CASSPGHQETQYF.

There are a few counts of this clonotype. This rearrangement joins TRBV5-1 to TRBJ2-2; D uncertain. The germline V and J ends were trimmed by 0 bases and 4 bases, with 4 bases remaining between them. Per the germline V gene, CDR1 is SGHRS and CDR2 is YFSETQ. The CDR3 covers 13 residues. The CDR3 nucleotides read TGCGCCAGCAGCTTGGCAATCACCGGGGAGCTGTTTTTT. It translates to CASSLAITGELFF.

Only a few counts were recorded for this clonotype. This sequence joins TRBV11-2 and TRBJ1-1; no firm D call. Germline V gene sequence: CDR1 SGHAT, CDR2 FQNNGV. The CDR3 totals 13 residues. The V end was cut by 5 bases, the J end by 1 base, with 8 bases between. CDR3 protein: CASSNRQNTEAFF. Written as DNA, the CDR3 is TGTGCCAGCAGCAATCGACAGAACACTGAAGCTTTCTTT.

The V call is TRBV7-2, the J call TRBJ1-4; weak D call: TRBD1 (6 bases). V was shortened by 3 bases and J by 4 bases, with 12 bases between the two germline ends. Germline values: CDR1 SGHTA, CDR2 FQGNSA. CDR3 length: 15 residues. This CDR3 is CASSFLGAVNEKLFF. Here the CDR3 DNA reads TGTGCCAGCAGCTTCCTGGGGGCAGTTAATGAAAAACTGTTTTTT.